This T cell receptor beta chain appears in the sequencing data of a study of blood T cell repertoires in COVID-19. Turning to the study itself: PBMCs, B-cell-depleted T cells, or T cells were the source of the cDNA or gDNA that made up the material.

The CDR3 is made up of 15 amino acids. V gave up 0 bases and J gave up 5 bases; unmatched junction bases: 7. Germline V gene lookup returns CDR1 SGHRS and CDR2 YFSETQ. Sequencing used immunoSEQ multiplex PCR; TCRdb keeps in-frame clones, though not all of them. The table records more than 90,000 clones, about 90% of them present only once. Sequencing input: peripheral blood. This receptor was obtained from a human donor in a cohort sampled during active COVID-19. The chain recombines TRBV5-1 with TRBJ1-1, with 7 bases that match TRBD1. The CDR3 protein is CASSLDHRGRTEAFF. The CDR3, as DNA: TGCGCCAGCAGCTTGGACCACAGGGGTCGGACTGAAGCTTTCTTT.